This T cell receptor beta chain emerged from a study of siplizumab effects on memory and regulatory T cells. CDR1 is SEHNR and CDR2 is FQNEAQ in the germline V gene (reference sequence). The CDR3 sequence is 16 residues long. J lost 2 bases, V lost 4 bases, and 8 bases had no gene match. Whole-study results and caveats: Proliferating siplizumab-culture Tregs lacked confirmation of suppressive function. It seemed that naive T cells were more diverse than memory cells and were major contributors to the alloresponse. Siplizumab produced a significant drop in alloreactive sequences attributable to unstimulated CD4+ memory cells.

This clone was detected once. Its antigen remains unknown. In each sample, roughly 97,000 TCR templates were assayed. Sequencing was performed with immunoSEQ multiplex PCR; in TCRdb, only in-frame clones are kept and a portion is missing. This sample has more than 95,000 clones, with approximately 94% found just once. Input material: non-Treg CD4+ T cells sorted from blood. V usage is TRBV7-9 and J usage is TRBJ2-7; 10 positions match TRBD1. The TCR originated in a human donor in good health. This CDR3 is CASSSARDRGPYEQYF. The CDR3 DNA sequence: TGTGCCAGCAGCTCTGCCCGGGACAGGGGACCCTACGAGCAGTACTTC.